These 14 T cell receptor beta chains came from one sample sequenced in a study of molecular identifiers for immune sequencing clone quantification. TCRdb passed the PCR reads through MiXCR, listing each CDR3 protein once. The repertoire holds 37,000 or so distinct CDR3 sequences, with 24% as singletons. Sequencing was done on a sample of naive CD8+ T cells from blood, with Jurkat cell RNA spiked in. Subset denoted: FACS-sorted CD8+CD4-CCR7+CD45RA+ naive T cells. Receptors were obtained from a human donor in good health. Some libraries in this study had Jurkat cell RNA spiked in.

The chain recombines TRBV4-1 with TRBJ2-3; D gene unclear. CDR3 length: 12 residues. Germline V CDR1 and CDR2: MGHRA, YSYEKL. The V end lost 1 base, the J end lost 6 bases, and 5 bases lay between the germline ends. This CDR3 reads CASSQVSDTQYF. The CDR3 DNA reads as TGCGCCAGCAGCCAAGTCTCGGATACGCAGTATTTT.

Remarks on this clonotype: This may stem from a read error, because a much larger clone lies one nucleotide away. The chain links TRBV3-1 to TRBJ2-3; D is uncertain. This CDR3 spans 17 amino acids. The germline V gene has CDR1 LGHDT and CDR2 YNNKEL (reference sequence). CDR3: CASSQTSAFTITDTPYF. DNA for the CDR3: TGTGCCAGCAGCCAAACGTCAGCTTTTACCATCACAGATACGCCGTATTTT.

Many counts were recorded for this clonotype. V gene TRBV9 combines with J gene TRBJ2-7; D gene unclear. CDR3 size: 15 residues. Germline V gene data show CDR1 as SGDLS and CDR2 as YYNGEE. V was shortened by 4 bases and J by 2 bases, with 16 bases between the two germline ends. CDR3 coding DNA: TGTGCCAGCAGCCCTCACCCCGGACCGACCTACGAGCAGTACTTC. Amino acids: CASSPHPGPTYEQYF.

Ten or more counts support this clonotype. This chain links TRBV7-6 with TRBJ2-2; D remains unclear. Germline V gene sequence: CDR1 SGHVS, CDR2 FNYEAQ. The ends were cut back, 1 base at V and 6 bases at J, with 9 bases in the middle. The CDR3 loop spans 14 amino acids. Here the CDR3 reads CASSLERDAGELFF. CDR3 nucleotide sequence: TGTGCCAGCAGCTTAGAGCGAGACGCCGGGGAGCTGTTTTTT.

This clonotype was recorded only once. The junction shows a germline mismatch at one end, possibly a read error. The chain has TRBV4-1 and TRBJ2-3, with TRBD2 as a possible D gene (6 bases). The V gene's germline CDR1 is MGHRA and CDR2 YSYEKL. The CDR3 consists of 16 residues. The CDR3 region is CARSQDDRGAPDTQYF. The CDR3 DNA reads as TGCGCCCGCAGCCAAGATGATCGCGGGGCCCCAGATACGCAGTATTTT.

This clonotype was picked up many times. The chain combines TRBV6-2 or TRBV6-3 with TRBJ1-5, with a tentative D call TRBD1 (6 bases). Trimming pared 5 bases from V and 5 bases from J, leaving 16 bases between. This CDR3 is built from 15 residues. Germline assignment: CDR1 MNHEY and CDR2 SVGEGT. The CDR3 sequence is CASSPTGGWDQPQHF. In DNA, the CDR3 is TGTGCCAGCAGTCCCACGGGGGGCTGGGATCAGCCCCAGCATTTT.

This clonotype was counted at least ten times. The CDR3 spells CASSPGLSGGTDTQYF. The CDR3 DNA reads as TGTGCCAGCAGCCCGGGGCTTAGCGGGGGCACAGATACGCAGTATTTT. The chain is built from TRBV3-1 and TRBJ2-3; TRBD2 matches at 8 bases. The CDR3 is made up of 16 amino acids. The junction had 7 bases not matched to a gene; V was cut back by 4 bases and J by 1 base. Germline V gives CDR1 LGHDT, CDR2 YNNKEL (reference sequence).

This clonotype was picked up many times. The rearrangement joins TRBV19 to TRBJ1-5, with a possible D match to TRBD1 (5 bases). V was pared by 7 bases and J by 9 bases, with 25 bases between. This CDR3 contains 16 residues. Germline assignment: CDR1 LNHDA and CDR2 SQIVND (reference sequence). In DNA, the CDR3 is TGTGCCAGTACCAAGTGGGGCCAGGATCTTTCTGGGCCCCAGCATTTT. Protein: CASTKWGQDLSGPQHF. Filled out from reference TRBV19 and TRBJ1-5, the complete variable domain reads DGGITQSPKYLFRKEGQNVTLSCEQNLNHDAMYWYRQDPGQGLRLIYYSQIVNDFQKGDIAEGYSVSREKKESFPLTVTSAQKNPTAFYLCASTKWGQDLSGPQHFGDGTRLSIL.

This clonotype occurred many times. The V gene is TRBV7-9, the J gene TRBJ1-1; D gene unclear. V lost 5 bases, J lost 6 bases, and 16 bases lay in between. This CDR3 comprises 14 residues. From germline, CDR1 is SEHNR and CDR2 FQNEAQ (reference sequence). CDR3: CASSLDRTMAEAFF. The CDR3 DNA is TGTGCCAGCAGCCTCGATCGTACTATGGCTGAAGCTTTCTTT.

This sequence joins TRBV12-3 or TRBV12-4 and TRBJ1-3; possibly TRBD1 for D (5 bases). The CDR3 is 14 amino acids. V lost 8 bases to trimming and J lost 2 bases, with 13 bases between them. CDR3 protein: CASPRTGAGNTIYF. The CDR3 nucleotides are TGTGCCAGCCCTAGGACGGGGGCTGGAAACACCATATATTTT.

To note about this clonotype: A much larger clonotype is one base distant, so this may be a read error. Since the CDR3 does not end with the conserved phenylalanine or tryptophan, this likely comes from a read error. The V call is TRBV20-1, the J call TRBJ2-2; no reliable D call. With 1 base removed from V and 2 bases from J, the gap between germline ends came to 5 bases. The germline V gene encodes CDR1 DFQATT and CDR2 SNEGSKA (reference sequence). The CDR3 runs to 13 residues. In DNA, the CDR3 is TGCAGTGCTAGAGCGGTTAACACCGGGGAGCTGTTTTGT. Translated, it gives CSARAVNTGELFC.

This clonotype occurred many times. The CDR3 protein is CASSREGIEAFF. CDR3 DNA sequence: TGTGCCAGCAGCCGCGAGGGGATTGAAGCTTTCTTT. The gene calls are TRBV7-9 and TRBJ1-1; D may be TRBD1 (5 bases). V lost 5 bases and J 7 bases, leaving 11 bases between the germline ends. CDR3 length equals 12 residues. Germline loops: CDR1 SEHNR, CDR2 FQNEAQ (reference sequence).

For this clonotype: One end of the junction does not line up with germline, which may come from a read error. V is TRBV28 and J is TRBJ1-4; D is uncertain. Germline CDR1 and CDR2: MDHEN and SYDVKM. The CDR3 extends over 19 amino acids. In nucleotides, the CDR3 is TGTGCCAGCAGCCGAGGTGCCGGGCAGGCGCGTGCAACTAATGAAAGACTGTTTTTT. Encoded protein: CASSRGAGQARATNERLFF.

As for this clonotype: This may arise from a read error, as a much more abundant clone is one base away. The chain has TRBV9 and TRBJ2-3, with a possible D match to TRBD2 (7 bases). Germline CDR1 SGDLS, CDR2 YYNGEE. The CDR3 covers 14 residues. For the CDR3, the DNA is TGTGCCGGCAGCCCCGAAGGGGGGGCAGATACGCAGTATTTT. The encoded protein is CAGSPEGGADTQYF.